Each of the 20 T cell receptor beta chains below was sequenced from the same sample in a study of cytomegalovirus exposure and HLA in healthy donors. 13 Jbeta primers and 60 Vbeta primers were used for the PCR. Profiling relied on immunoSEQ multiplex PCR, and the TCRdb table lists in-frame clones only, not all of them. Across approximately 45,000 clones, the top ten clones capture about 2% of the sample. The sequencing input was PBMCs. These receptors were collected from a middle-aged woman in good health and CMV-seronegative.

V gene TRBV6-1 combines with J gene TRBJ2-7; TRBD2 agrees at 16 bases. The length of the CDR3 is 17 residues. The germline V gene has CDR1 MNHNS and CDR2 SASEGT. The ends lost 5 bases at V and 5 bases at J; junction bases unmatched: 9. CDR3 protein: CASSKGTSGGALNEQYF. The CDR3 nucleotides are TGTGCCAGCAGTAAAGGGACTAGCGGGGGGGCTCTGAACGAGCAGTACTTC.

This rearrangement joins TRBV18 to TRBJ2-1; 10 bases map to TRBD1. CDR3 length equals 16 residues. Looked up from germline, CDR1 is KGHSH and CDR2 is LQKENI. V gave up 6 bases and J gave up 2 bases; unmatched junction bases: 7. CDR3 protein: CASSPGQGVAYNEQFF. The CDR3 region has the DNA TGTGCCAGCTCTCCAGGACAGGGGGTTGCCTACAATGAGCAGTTCTTC.

The CDR3 DNA is TGTGCCAGCAGTGGAGGGGACAGGGTGTATGGCTACACCTTC. Protein: CASSGGDRVYGYTF. This chain uses TRBV28 with TRBJ1-2, with 9 bases fitting TRBD1. The CDR3 runs 14 residues. Unmatched junction bases numbered 6, after V lost 5 bases and J lost 5 bases. Germline loops: CDR1 MDHEN, CDR2 SYDVKM.

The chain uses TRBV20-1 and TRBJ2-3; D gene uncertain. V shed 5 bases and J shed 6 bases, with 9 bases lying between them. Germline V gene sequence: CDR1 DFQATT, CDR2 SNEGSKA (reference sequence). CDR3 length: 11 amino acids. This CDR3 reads CSAPHRDTQYF. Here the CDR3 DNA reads TGCAGTGCTCCTCACCGGGATACGCAGTATTTT.

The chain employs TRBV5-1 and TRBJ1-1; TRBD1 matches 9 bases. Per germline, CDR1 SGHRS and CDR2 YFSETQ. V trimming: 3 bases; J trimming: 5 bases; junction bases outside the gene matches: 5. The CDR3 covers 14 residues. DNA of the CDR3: TGCGCCAGCAGCTCCGGACAGGGGATGACTGAAGCTTTCTTT. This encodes CASSSGQGMTEAFF.

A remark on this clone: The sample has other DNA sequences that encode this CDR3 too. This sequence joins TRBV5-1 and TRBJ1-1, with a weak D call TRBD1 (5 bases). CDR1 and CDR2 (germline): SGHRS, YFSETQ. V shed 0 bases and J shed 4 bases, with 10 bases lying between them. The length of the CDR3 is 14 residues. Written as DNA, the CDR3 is TGCGCCAGCAGCTTGGAGGGGTCGGGCACTGAAGCTTTCTTT. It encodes CASSLEGSGTEAFF.

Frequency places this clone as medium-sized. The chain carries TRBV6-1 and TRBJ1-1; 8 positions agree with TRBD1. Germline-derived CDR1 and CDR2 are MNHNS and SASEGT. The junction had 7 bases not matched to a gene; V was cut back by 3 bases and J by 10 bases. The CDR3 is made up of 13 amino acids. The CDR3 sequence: CASSEGTGGRAFF. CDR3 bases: TGTGCCAGCAGTGAGGGAACAGGGGGGAGAGCTTTCTTT.

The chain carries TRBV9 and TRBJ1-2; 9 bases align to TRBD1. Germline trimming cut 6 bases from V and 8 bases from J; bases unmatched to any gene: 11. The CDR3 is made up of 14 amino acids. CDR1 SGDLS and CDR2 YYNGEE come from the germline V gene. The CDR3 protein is CASTQMDRGGGYTF. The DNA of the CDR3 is TGTGCCAGCACCCAGATGGACAGGGGTGGAGGCTACACCTTC.

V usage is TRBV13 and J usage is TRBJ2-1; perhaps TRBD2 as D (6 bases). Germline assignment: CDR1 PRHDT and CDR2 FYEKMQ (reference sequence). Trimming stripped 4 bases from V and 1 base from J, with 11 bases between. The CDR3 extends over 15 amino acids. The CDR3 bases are TGTGCCAGCAGCTCATCTGGGGGGTCCTACAATGAGCAGTTCTTC. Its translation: CASSSSGGSYNEQFF. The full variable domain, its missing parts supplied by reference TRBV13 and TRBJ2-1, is AAGVIQSPRHLIKEKRETATLKCYPIPRHDTVYWYQQGPGQDPQFLISFYEKMQSDKGSIPDRFSAQQFSDYHSELNMSSLELGDSALYFCASSSSGGSYNEQFFGPGTRLTVL.

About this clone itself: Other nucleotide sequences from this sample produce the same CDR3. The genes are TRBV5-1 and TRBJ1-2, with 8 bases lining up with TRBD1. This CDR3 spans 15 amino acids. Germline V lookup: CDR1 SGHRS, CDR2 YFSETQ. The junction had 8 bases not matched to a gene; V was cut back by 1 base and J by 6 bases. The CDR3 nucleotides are TGCGCCAGCAGCTTGACGGTCAGGGGGCGGGATGGCTACACCTTC. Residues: CASSLTVRGRDGYTF.

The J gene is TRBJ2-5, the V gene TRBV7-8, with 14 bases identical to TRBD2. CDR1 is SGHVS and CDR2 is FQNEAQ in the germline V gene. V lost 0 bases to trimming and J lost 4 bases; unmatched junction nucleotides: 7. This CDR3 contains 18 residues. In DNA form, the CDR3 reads TGTGCCAGCAGCTTAGCGACTAGCGGGAGGGCCAGAGGAGAGACCCAGTACTTC. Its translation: CASSLATSGRARGETQYF.

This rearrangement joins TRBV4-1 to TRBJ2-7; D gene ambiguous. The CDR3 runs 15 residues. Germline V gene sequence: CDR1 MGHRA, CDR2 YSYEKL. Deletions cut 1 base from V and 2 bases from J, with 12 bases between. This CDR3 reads CASSQVPGYAYEQYF. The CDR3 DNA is TGCGCCAGCAGCCAAGTCCCAGGTTACGCCTACGAGCAGTACTTC.

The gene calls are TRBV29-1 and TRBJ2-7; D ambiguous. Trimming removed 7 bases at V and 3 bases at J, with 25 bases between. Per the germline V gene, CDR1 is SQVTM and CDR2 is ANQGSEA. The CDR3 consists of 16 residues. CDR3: CSGTKDCPLPDYEQYF. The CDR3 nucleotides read TGCAGCGGCACCAAAGACTGCCCACTCCCCGACTACGAGCAGTACTTC.

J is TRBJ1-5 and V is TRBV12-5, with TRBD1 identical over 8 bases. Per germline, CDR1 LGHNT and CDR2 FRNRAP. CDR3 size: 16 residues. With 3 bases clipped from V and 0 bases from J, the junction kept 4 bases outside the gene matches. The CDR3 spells CASGLQGDYSNQPQHF. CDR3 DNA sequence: TGTGCTAGTGGTTTACAGGGGGATTATAGCAATCAGCCCCAGCATTTT.

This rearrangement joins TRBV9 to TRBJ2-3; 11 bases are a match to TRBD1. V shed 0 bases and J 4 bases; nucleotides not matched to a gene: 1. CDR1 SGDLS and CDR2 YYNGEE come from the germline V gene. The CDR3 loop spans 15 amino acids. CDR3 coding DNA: TGTGCCAGCAGCGTAGCGGGACAGGGGGCAGATACGCAGTATTTT. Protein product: CASSVAGQGADTQYF.

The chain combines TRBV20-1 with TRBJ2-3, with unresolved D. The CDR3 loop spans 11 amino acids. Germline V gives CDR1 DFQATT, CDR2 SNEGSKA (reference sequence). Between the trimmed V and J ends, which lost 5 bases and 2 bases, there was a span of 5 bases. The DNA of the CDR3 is TGCAGTGCTCCAGACACAGATACGCAGTATTTT. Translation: CSAPDTDTQYF.

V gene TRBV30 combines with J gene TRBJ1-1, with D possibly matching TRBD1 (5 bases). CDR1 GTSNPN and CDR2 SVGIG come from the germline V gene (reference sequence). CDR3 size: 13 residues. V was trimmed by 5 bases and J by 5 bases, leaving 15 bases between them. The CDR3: CAWSPGGVTEAFF. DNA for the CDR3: TGTGCCTGGTCCCCGGGGGGTGTTACTGAAGCTTTCTTT.

The CDR3 DNA sequence: TGTGCCAGCAGTCCGTTCGGCGGGGACTATGGCTACACCTTC. Its translation is CASSPFGGDYGYTF. The chain has TRBV7-9 and TRBJ1-2, with no clear D. The CDR3 consists of 14 residues. The ends were cut back, 6 bases at V and 3 bases at J, with 14 bases in the middle. Germline CDR1 reads SEHNR; CDR2 reads FQNEAQ (reference sequence).

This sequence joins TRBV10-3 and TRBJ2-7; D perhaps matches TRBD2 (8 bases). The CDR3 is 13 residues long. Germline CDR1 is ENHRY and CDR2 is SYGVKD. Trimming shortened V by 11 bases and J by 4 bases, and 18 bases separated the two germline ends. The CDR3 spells CASAREGAYEQYF. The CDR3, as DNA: TGTGCCTCCGCCCGGGAGGGGGCATACGAGCAGTACTTC.

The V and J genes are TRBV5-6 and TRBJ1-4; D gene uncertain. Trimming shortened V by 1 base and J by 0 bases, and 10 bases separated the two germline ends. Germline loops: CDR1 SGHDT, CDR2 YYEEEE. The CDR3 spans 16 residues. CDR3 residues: CASSLPFGATNEKLFF. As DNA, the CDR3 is TGTGCCAGCAGCTTGCCCTTCGGGGCAACTAATGAAAAACTGTTTTTT.